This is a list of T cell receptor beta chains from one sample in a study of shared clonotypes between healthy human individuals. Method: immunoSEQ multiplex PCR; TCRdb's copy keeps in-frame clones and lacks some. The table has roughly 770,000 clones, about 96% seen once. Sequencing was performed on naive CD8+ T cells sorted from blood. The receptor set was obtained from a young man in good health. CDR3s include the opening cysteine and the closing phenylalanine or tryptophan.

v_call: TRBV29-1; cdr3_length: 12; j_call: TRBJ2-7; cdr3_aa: CSVGMSSYEQYF
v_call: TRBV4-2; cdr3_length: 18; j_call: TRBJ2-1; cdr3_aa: CASSRLAGTSGAYNEQFF
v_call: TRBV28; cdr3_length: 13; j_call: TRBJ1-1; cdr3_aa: CASSLRGPTEAFF
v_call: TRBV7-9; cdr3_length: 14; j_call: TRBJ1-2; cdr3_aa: CASSSPEGLDGYTF
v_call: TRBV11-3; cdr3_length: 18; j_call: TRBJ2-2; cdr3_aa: CASSLHGTGGADAGELFF
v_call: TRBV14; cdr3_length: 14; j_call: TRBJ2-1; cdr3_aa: CASSQVKAGGDQFF
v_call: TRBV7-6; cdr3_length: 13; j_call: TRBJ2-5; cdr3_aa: CASSGAGAETQYF
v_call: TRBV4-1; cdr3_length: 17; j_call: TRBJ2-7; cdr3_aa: CASSQGHGGAYSYEQYF
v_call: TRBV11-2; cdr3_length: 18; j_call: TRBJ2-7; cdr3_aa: CASSLKRAGTSGSYEQYF
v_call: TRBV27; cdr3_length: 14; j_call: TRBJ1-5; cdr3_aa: CASSSQGADQPQHF
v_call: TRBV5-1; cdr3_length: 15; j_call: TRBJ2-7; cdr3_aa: CASSLVIAGGYEQYF
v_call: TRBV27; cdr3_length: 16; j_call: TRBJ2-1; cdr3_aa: CASSSNLGDYTNEQFF
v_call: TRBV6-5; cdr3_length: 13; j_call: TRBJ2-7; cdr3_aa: CASSYSRDYEQYF
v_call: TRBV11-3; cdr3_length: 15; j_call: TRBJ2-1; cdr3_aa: CASSLYPGSYNEQFF
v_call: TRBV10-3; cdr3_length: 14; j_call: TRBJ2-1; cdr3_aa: CAISEPGSYNEQFF
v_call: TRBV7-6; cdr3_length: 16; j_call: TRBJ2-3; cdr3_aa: CASSWELAGGSDTQYF
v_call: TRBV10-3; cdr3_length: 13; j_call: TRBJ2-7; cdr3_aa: CAISDDISYEQYF
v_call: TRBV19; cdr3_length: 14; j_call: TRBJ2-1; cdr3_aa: CASSIGDLPNEQFF
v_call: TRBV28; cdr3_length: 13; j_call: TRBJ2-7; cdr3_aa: CASNLQGAYEQYF
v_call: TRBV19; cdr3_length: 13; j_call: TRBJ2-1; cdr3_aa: CASSLDSYNEQFF
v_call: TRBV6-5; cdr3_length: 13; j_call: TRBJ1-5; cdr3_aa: CASSYGSNQPQHF
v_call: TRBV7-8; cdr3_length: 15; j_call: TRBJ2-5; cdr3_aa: CASSLVDRGAETQYF
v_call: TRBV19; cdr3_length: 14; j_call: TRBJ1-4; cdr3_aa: CASTPRSTGEKLFF